This TCR beta chain originates from a study of cytomegalovirus exposure and HLA in healthy donors. CDR3 length: 20 amino acids. Germline assignment: CDR1 KGHSH and CDR2 LQKENI. V trimming: 4 bases; J trimming: 0 bases; junction bases outside the gene matches: 16. Sequencing was performed with immunoSEQ multiplex PCR; in TCRdb, only in-frame clones are kept and a portion is missing. The sample lists about 360,000 clones, roughly 90% occurring once. Broader study findings: According to the study, around 150 TCR beta chains were cytomegalovirus-associated.

This clone was recorded only once. The antigen remains undetermined. The TCR sequence derives from a woman between 18 and 29 years old in good health and CMV-seronegative. Sequencing was carried out using PBMCs. The chain combines TRBV18 with TRBJ1-5; TRBD1 matches at 9 bases. CDR3 coding DNA: TGTGCCAGCTCACTTACAAGGACAGGGGTTGGGATCTCTAGCAATCAGCCCCAGCATTTT. This encodes CASSLTRTGVGISSNQPQHF.